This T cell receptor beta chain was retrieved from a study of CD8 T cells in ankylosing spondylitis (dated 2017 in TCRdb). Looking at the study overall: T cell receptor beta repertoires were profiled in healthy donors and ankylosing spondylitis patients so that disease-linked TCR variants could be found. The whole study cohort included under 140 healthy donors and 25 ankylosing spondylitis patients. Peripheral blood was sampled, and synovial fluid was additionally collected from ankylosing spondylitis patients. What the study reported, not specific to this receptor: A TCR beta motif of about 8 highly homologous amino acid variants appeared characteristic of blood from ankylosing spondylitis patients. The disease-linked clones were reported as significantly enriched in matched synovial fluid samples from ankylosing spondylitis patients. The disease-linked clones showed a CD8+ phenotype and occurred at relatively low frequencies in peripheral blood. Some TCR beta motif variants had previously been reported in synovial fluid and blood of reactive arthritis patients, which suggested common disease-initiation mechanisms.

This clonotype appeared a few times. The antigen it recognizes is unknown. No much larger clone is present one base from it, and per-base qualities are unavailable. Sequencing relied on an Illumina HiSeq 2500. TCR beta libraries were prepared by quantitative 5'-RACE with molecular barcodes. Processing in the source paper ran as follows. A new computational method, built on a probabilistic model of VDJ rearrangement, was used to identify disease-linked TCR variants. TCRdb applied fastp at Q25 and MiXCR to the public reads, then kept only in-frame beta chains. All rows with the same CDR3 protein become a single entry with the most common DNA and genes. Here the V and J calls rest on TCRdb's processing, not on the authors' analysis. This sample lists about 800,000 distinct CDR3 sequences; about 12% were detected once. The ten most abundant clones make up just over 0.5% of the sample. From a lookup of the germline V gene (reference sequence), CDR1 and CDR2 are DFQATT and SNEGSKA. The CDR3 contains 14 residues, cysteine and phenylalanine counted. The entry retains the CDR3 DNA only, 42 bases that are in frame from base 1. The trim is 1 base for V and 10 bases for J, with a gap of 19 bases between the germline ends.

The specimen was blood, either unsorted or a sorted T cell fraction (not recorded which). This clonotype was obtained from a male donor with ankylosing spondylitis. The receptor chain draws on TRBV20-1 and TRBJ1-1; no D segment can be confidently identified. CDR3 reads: CSARGSTRFSGAFF. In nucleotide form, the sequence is TGCAGTGCTAGAGGGAGTACGAGATTTTCCGGAGCTTTCTTT.